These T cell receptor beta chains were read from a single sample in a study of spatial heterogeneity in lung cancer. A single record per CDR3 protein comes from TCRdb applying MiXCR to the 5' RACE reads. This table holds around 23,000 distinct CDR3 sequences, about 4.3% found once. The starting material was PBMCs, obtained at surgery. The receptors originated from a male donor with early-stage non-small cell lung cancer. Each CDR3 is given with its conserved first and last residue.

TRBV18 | CASSRTGGRPDTQYF
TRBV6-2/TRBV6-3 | CASSYSGDIQYF
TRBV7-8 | CASSRQGVMNTGELFF
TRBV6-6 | CASRPRQGGKSPLHF
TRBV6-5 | CASSYPGGLEGYTF
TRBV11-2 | CASSLEVGYGRNRPQYF
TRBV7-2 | CASSLSVHSPGDNEQFF
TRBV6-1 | CASRGGGFSNQPQHF
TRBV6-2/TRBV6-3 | CASSSRDRGKDEQYF
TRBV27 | CASSSGQGRDTQYF
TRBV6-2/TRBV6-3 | CASSSAAGANVLTF
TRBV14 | CASSPLFSRGSSYEQYF
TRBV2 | CASRELAGGYNEQFF
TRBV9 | CASRRGERGAGELFF
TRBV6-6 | CASRRPGSNEKLFF
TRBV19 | CASRDRVAKLFF
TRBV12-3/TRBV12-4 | CASSGAGQNTGELFF
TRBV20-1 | CSARDVKGSNQPQHF
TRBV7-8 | CASSVGGSHNEQFF
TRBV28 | CASQREREMGQYF
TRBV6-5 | CASSPGTRGHIQYF
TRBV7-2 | CASSLVWGHGETQYF
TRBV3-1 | CASSYPGQGTGELFF
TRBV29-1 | CSVEIGTGFNEKLFF
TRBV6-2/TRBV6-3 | CASSYLSGTGMNTEAFF
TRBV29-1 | CSVEVPPDGYTF
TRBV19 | CASSSGTYNEKLFF
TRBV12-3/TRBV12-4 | CASSLAPGPQAPTGPQGPYEQYF
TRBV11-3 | CASSSDIGGNEQFF
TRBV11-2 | CASRPGQNTDTQYF
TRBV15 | CATSTGLAGGSSGGTDTQYF
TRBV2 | CASKGQGTSYEQYF
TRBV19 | CASTLYEGGGYGYTF
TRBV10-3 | CAISGFGGSGNTIYF
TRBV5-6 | CASSRTRDRVGDQPQHF
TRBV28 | CASSSPRASEQYF
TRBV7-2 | CASSLGAYEQYF
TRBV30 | CAWMGLRGARSNEQFF
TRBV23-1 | CASPSAHEQFF
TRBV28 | CASSFRVSYEQYF
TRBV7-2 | CASSSAEGEQYF
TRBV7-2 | CASSLDRTAYQETQYF
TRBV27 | CASSFGLVNEQFF
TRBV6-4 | CASSAGQGAEQFF